This T cell receptor beta chain was identified during a study of cytomegalovirus exposure and HLA in healthy donors (dated by TCRdb to 2017 to 2019). The study in broad terms: According to a later analysis, the roughly 130 validation repertoires were produced on the same platform as the approximately 600 repertoires of the first cohort. Along with the approximately 620-subject first cohort, a separate validation cohort of around 110 different subjects was used. The study was designed to test whether signatures of past pathogen exposure could be identified by cataloging public T cell receptors. To predict cytomegalovirus infection status, the study brought together high-throughput TCR immunosequencing, statistical association of individual TCRs with disease status, and machine learning.

The donors belonged to the validation cohort of 90 to 150 subjects, which was separate from the approximately 700-subject first cohort. The library relied on the immunoSEQ multiplex PCR assay. Per the original workflow: A statistical classification framework was built for diagnosing cytomegalovirus status from the catalog of TCR beta chain sequences. Entries here come from immuneACCESS through TCRdb and include only in-frame sequences with V and J called. Some clones fail to appear in such tables; in the studies checked, an unresolved V gene covers under half of the shortfall, and the cause of the remainder is unknown. The V and J calls and the clone size are those of that table, but D and trimming were determined from the DNA. The sample profile shows tens of thousands of clones; around 94% of them were found once. Roughly 1.5% of the sample rests with the top ten. The study at large found these results: According to the authors, the approach could potentially be generalized to other disease states and immunological phenotypes. In the study, approximately 150 TCR beta chains were listed as associated with cytomegalovirus. A later analysis lacked HLA typing for the validation cohort, so it scored co-occurrence in that cohort across all 130 or so repertoires. In vitro tests confirmed that a few of the cytomegalovirus-associated TCR beta chains recognize cytomegalovirus antigens. Most TCR sequences were seen in very few donors, while some public TCRs were found in many individuals. Cytomegalovirus status was reported to be diagnosed by the classifier with high specificity and sensitivity in both the original and validation cohorts. In a later analysis, TCRs clustered in the first cohort were found to also tend to co-occur in the 130 or so validation repertoires, with 85% to 95% of cluster scores above 0.

The junction carries 12 bases between V and J, which are trimmed by 2 bases and 8 bases respectively. In the germline V gene, CDR1 corresponds to MNHEY and CDR2 to SVGAGI. The CDR3 contains 14 residues, cysteine and phenylalanine counted. Kept here is only the CDR3 DNA, which spans 42 bases and is read in frame from base 1. About this clone: Its cognate antigen has yet to be identified. Base quality data are lacking; no much larger clone is found one base away.

Rearrangement joined TRBV6-5 to TRBJ2-2; possibly the D gene is TRBD1, per 6 matching bases. The clonotype comes from a man aged 18 to 30 in good health and CMV-seropositive. The sequenced material came from PBMCs. The CDR3 is CASSYTQGRGELFF. The sequenced DNA is TGTGCCAGCAGTTACACCCAGGGGCGAGGGGAGCTGTTTTTT.